The 20 T cell receptor beta chains below all came from one sample that was sequenced in a study of human T cells and chemical hapten exposure. TCRdb recomputed calls from the 5' RACE reads with MiXCR, one row per CDR3 protein. Of about 110,000 distinct CDR3 sequences in the sample, approximately 19% were seen once. The study extracted total RNA from unfractionated whole blood. Receptors originate from a human donor in good health.

The chain combines TRBV4-2 with TRBJ2-5; a possible D gene is TRBD1 (5 bases). The CDR3 spans 15 residues. Trimming left V 4 bases short and J 3 bases short, with 15 bases between. Germline loops: CDR1 LGHNA, CDR2 YNFKEQ. CDR3 residues: CASSRFADSEETQYF. The CDR3 DNA sequence: TGTGCCAGCAGCCGGTTTGCTGACAGTGAAGAGACCCAGTACTTC.

This clonotype was observed many times. The chain links TRBV5-1 to TRBJ1-1; a possible D gene is TRBD1 (5 bases). Germline loops: CDR1 SGHRS, CDR2 YFSETQ. The CDR3 is made up of 13 amino acids. V lost 4 bases to trimming and J lost 1 base, with 8 bases between them. DNA for the CDR3: TGCGCCAGCAGCCGGGACGGGAACACTGAAGCTTTCTTT. Translating it yields CASSRDGNTEAFF.

This clonotype was picked up a small number of times. The chain uses TRBV12-5 and TRBJ1-1, with 12 bases fitting TRBD1. CDR3 length: 18 amino acids. V lost 2 bases to trimming and J lost 3 bases; unmatched junction nucleotides: 10. Germline V lookup: CDR1 LGHNT, CDR2 FRNRAP. CDR3 DNA sequence: TGTGCTAGTGGTTTGACCCGGGACAGGGGGCAGGGGGACACTGAAGCTTTCTTT. It specifies CASGLTRDRGQGDTEAFF.

This clonotype was counted ten times or more. The CDR3 protein is CAISESPFQPQHF. CDR3 DNA: TGTGCCATCAGTGAGTCGCCCTTTCAGCCCCAGCATTTT. This chain connects TRBV10-3 to TRBJ1-5; D ambiguous. Per germline, CDR1 ENHRY and CDR2 SYGVKD. The CDR3 is 13 amino acids. Trimming cost V 0 bases and J 6 bases, with 6 bases left between them.

For the CDR3, the DNA is TGCAGTGCTAGATCTTTGGGGCTAGCGGAAGTTCGAAATGAGCAGTTCTTC. Translated: CSARSLGLAEVRNEQFF. The chain is built from TRBV20-1 and TRBJ2-1; TRBD2 matches at 7 bases. The germline gives CDR1 DFQATT, CDR2 SNEGSKA (reference sequence). This CDR3 has 17 amino acids. V gave up 2 bases and J gave up 7 bases; unmatched junction bases: 17.

The rearrangement uses TRBV19 and TRBJ2-1, with 8 bases lining up with TRBD2. The CDR3 length is 14 residues. In germline, CDR1 is LNHDA, CDR2 SQIVND (reference sequence). Trimming removed 6 bases from V and 4 bases from J; junction bases left unmatched: 5. In nucleotides, the CDR3 is TGTGCCAGTAGGTGGGGGACTAGATACAATGAGCAGTTCTTC. Its translation is CASRWGTRYNEQFF.

This clonotype was seen a handful of times. This chain links TRBV28 with TRBJ2-1, with D possibly being TRBD1 (6 bases). The CDR3 has 19 amino acids. The germline V and J ends were trimmed by 6 bases and 0 bases, with 24 bases remaining between them. In germline, CDR1 is MDHEN, CDR2 SYDVKM. Here the CDR3 reads CASSSWDIGSPSSYNEQFF. The CDR3 coding sequence is TGTGCCAGCAGCTCTTGGGACATAGGCTCACCGAGCTCCTACAATGAGCAGTTCTTC.

This clonotype was counted a few times. The chain links TRBV7-2 to TRBJ2-3, with D unclear. The CDR3 loop spans 14 amino acids. V lost 3 bases, J lost 1 base, and 8 bases lay in between. Germline V gene data show CDR1 as SGHTA and CDR2 as FQGNSA. In nucleotides, the CDR3 is TGTGCCAGCAGCTTGAGTACGGGCACAGATACGCAGTATTTT. Residues: CASSLSTGTDTQYF.

This clonotype was seen more than once but under ten times. The chain has TRBV4-1 and TRBJ2-3; 9 nucleotides line up with TRBD2. CDR3 length equals 16 residues. With 6 bases clipped from V and 2 bases from J, the junction kept 9 bases outside the gene matches. Germline CDR1 MGHRA, CDR2 YSYEKL. The CDR3 region is CASRGSAGGFTDTQYF. For the CDR3, the DNA is TGCGCCAGCAGGGGCTCGGCGGGAGGGTTCACAGATACGCAGTATTTT.

The chain joins TRBV7-9 to TRBJ2-7; TRBD2 matches 7 bases. This CDR3 comprises 13 residues. J lost 6 bases, V lost 0 bases, and 2 bases had no gene match. CDR1 is SEHNR, CDR2 FQNEAQ, per germline (reference sequence). The chain's CDR3 is CASSLAGGGEQYF. Here the CDR3 DNA reads TGTGCCAGCAGCTTAGCGGGCGGGGGCGAGCAGTACTTC.

The rearrangement joins TRBV2 to TRBJ2-7; D tentatively fits TRBD1 or TRBD2 (5 bases each). V was pared by 6 bases and J by 5 bases, with 14 bases between. Germline assignment: CDR1 SNHLY and CDR2 FYNNEI. This CDR3 is built from 13 residues. The CDR3, as DNA: TGTGCCAGCAGAGCCGGGACGGCTGACGAGCAGTACTTC. Translation: CASRAGTADEQYF.

V usage is TRBV5-1 and J usage is TRBJ2-3; D is possibly TRBD2 (5 bases). Germline V lookup: CDR1 SGHRS, CDR2 YFSETQ. This CDR3 is 14 amino acids long. V was pared by 1 base and J by 2 bases, with 8 bases between. The CDR3 DNA reads TGCGCCAGCAGCTTGAGCGGTATCACAGATACGCAGTATTTT. This gives the protein CASSLSGITDTQYF.

This clonotype has a handful of counts. This rearrangement joins TRBV10-3 to TRBJ2-3; D might be TRBD1 or TRBD2, each matching 5 bases. V lost 6 bases, J lost 6 bases, and 7 bases lay in between. The CDR3 length is 11 residues. The germline gives CDR1 ENHRY, CDR2 SYGVKD. CDR3 region: CAIRGTDTQYF. The CDR3 bases are TGTGCCATCAGGGGGACGGATACGCAGTATTTT.

This clonotype occurred a few times. The chain joins TRBV29-1 to TRBJ1-1; D is unresolved. Between the trimmed V and J ends, which lost 4 bases and 1 base, there was a span of 4 bases. Germline-derived CDR1 and CDR2 are SQVTM and ANQGSEA. The CDR3 length is 11 residues. The DNA of the CDR3 is TGCAGCGTTGCAGAGAACACTGAAGCTTTCTTT. Protein sequence: CSVAENTEAFF.

J is TRBJ2-6 and V is TRBV12-3 or TRBV12-4; D may match TRBD1 or TRBD2 (5 bases each). V was pared by 3 bases and J by 0 bases, with 15 bases between. The CDR3 has 18 residues. The DNA of the CDR3 is TGTGCCAGCAGTTTTCTTCCGCCAGGGAGCTCTGGGGCCAACGTCCTGACTTTC. This translates into CASSFLPPGSSGANVLTF.

This chain uses TRBV4-2 with TRBJ1-3; unclear D gene. CDR3 length equals 13 residues. Per germline, CDR1 LGHNA and CDR2 YNFKEQ. V was trimmed by 5 bases and J by 4 bases, leaving 9 bases between them. CDR3 bases: TGTGCCAGCAGCTTTAGTGGCGGAAACACCATATATTTT. Protein sequence: CASSFSGGNTIYF.

This clonotype was seen more than once but under ten times. The genes are TRBV20-1 and TRBJ2-7, with 7 bases lining up with TRBD1. Germline V gives CDR1 DFQATT, CDR2 SNEGSKA (reference sequence). The CDR3 sequence is 14 residues long. V lost 1 base, J lost 0 bases, and 3 bases stayed unmatched. The CDR3 DNA reads TGCAGTGCTAGAGTAGGGGGCGCCTCCTACGAGCAGTACTTC. Encoded protein: CSARVGGASYEQYF.

This chain links TRBV9 with TRBJ2-2; the D gene is possibly TRBD1 (6 bases). V dropped 4 bases and J dropped 4 bases, with 14 bases sitting between them. CDR3 size: 15 residues. The V gene's germline CDR1 is SGDLS and CDR2 YYNGEE. The CDR3 sequence is CASSQPGAATGELFF. The CDR3 bases are TGTGCCAGCAGCCAGCCAGGGGCGGCCACCGGGGAGCTGTTTTTT.

The chain links TRBV5-1 to TRBJ2-1, with 10 bases that match TRBD2. V was pared by 3 bases and J by 14 bases, with 8 bases of the junction left unmatched. This CDR3 is 13 amino acids long. CDR1 is SGHRS and CDR2 is YFSETQ in the germline V gene. CDR3 sequence: CASSSDLAGDKFF. The CDR3 DNA reads TGCGCCAGCAGCTCAGATCTAGCGGGAGATAAGTTCTTC.

This clonotype showed up just a few times. V usage is TRBV18 and J usage is TRBJ1-2; TRBD1 matches at 7 bases. The junction had 5 bases not matched to a gene; V was cut back by 3 bases and J by 4 bases. The germline gives CDR1 KGHSH, CDR2 LQKENI. The CDR3 is 14 amino acids. The CDR3 nucleotides read TGTGCCAGCTCACCTGGACAGGAGATCTATGGCTACACCTTC. Translated: CASSPGQEIYGYTF.